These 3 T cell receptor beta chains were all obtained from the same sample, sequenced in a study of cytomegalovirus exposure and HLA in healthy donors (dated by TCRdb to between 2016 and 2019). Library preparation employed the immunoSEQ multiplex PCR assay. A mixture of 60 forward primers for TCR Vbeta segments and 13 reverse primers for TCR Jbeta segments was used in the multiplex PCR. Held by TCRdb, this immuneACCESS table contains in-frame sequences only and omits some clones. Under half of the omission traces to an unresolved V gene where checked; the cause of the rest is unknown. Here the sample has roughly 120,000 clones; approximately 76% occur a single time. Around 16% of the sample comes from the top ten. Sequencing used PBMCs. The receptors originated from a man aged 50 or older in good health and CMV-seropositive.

The CDR3 bases are TGTGCCAGCAGCTTTCCGGGACTAGGCAGTTACAATGAGCAGTTCTTC. Its protein product is CASSFPGLGSYNEQFF. The chain carries TRBV7-9 and TRBJ2-1, with 8 bases lining up with TRBD2. The trim removed 3 bases at V and 4 bases at J, leaving 8 bases unmatched. The CDR3 extends over 16 amino acids. The germline CDR1 and CDR2 sequences are SEHNR and FQNEAQ (reference sequence). The full variable domain, in which reference TRBV7-9 and TRBJ2-1 provide the parts outside the CDR3, is DTGVSQNPRHKITKRGQNVTFRCDPISEHNRLYWYRQTLGQGPEFLTYFQNEAQLEKSRLLSDRFSAERPKGSFSTLEIQRTEQGDSAMYLCASSFPGLGSYNEQFFGPGTRLTVL.

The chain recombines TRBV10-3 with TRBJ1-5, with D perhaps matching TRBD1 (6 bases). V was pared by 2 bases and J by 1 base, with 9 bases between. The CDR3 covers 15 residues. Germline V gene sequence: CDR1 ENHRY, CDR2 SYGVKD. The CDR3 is CAISEAQGSNQPQHF. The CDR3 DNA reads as TGTGCCATCAGTGAGGCACAGGGAAGCAATCAGCCCCAGCATTTT.

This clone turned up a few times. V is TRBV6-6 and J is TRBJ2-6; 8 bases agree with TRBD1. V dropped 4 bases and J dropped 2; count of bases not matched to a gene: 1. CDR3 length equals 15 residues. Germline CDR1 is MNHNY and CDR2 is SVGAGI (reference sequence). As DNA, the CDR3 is TGTGCCAGCAGTTCAGGGGGCACTGGGGCCAACGTCCTGACTTTC. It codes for CASSSGGTGANVLTF.